This TCR beta chain is drawn from a study of OX40 agonist ivuxolimab in advanced cancers. CDR3 length equals 19 residues. V shed 4 bases and J shed 1 base, with 20 bases lying between them. In germline, CDR1 is SGHDN, CDR2 FVKESK. Assay used: immunoSEQ multiplex PCR; TCRdb lists only in-frame clones, some missing. The table includes tens of thousands of clones, around 93% detected once. Sequences were derived from CD4+ or CD8+ T cells sorted from blood, sampled in a trial of the OX40 agonist ivuxolimab. The chain is built from TRBV14 and TRBJ2-6; the D call may be TRBD1 or TRBD2 (5 bases each). This TCR came from an adult with an advanced solid tumor such as melanoma, head and neck, liver or kidney cancer. CDR3 residues: CASSPEFGTVASGANVLTF. CDR3 DNA: TGTGCCAGCAGCCCTGAATTCGGGACGGTCGCATCTGGGGCCAACGTCCTGACTTTC.